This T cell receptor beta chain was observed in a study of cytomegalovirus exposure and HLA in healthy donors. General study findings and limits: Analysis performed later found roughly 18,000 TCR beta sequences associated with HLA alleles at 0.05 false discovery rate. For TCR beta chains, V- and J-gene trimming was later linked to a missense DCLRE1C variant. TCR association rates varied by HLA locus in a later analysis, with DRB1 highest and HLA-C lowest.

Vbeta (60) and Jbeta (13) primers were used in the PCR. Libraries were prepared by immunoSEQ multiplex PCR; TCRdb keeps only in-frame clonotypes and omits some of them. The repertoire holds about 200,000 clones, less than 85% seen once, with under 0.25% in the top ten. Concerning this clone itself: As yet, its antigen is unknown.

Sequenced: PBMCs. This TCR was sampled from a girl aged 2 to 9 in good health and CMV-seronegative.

The CDR3 reads CASSPNRDRAYNEQFF. In DNA form, the CDR3 reads TGTGCCAGCAGCCCGAACCGGGACAGGGCCTACAATGAGCAGTTCTTC. The chain joins TRBV5-4 to TRBJ2-1; 9 bases match TRBD1. After removal of 4 bases from V and 2 bases from J, the junction contained 7 bases not matched to a gene. The CDR3 runs to 16 residues. Germline CDR1 SGHNT, CDR2 YYREEE (reference sequence).